The 27 T cell receptor beta chains reported below all come from one sample, sequenced in a study of cytomegalovirus exposure and HLA in healthy donors. The PCR was carried out with 60 Vbeta primers and 13 Jbeta primers. Method: immunoSEQ multiplex PCR; TCRdb's copy keeps in-frame clones and lacks some. The sample has roughly 220,000 clones, roughly 70% seen once. The specimen was PBMCs. These receptors all stem from a man in his forties or fifties in good health and CMV-seropositive.

This chain links TRBV4-1 with TRBJ1-5; possibly TRBD1 for D (6 bases). The germline gives CDR1 MGHRA, CDR2 YSYEKL. The CDR3 covers 15 residues. With 3 bases removed from V and 6 bases from J, the gap between germline ends came to 15 bases. Here the CDR3 reads CASSQEQGARQPQHF. The CDR3 DNA is TGCGCCAGCAGCCAGGAACAGGGAGCCCGTCAGCCCCAGCATTTT.

CDR3 coding DNA: TGTGCCAGCGGTGGGACTAGCTCCTACGAGCAGTACTTC. Translating it yields CASGGTSSYEQYF. The chain couples TRBV6-6 to TRBJ2-5, with 8 bases matching TRBD2. The J call may be incorrect, as the DNA end agrees better with TRBJ2-7. This CDR3 region has 13 residues. CDR1 MNHNY and CDR2 SVGAGI come from the germline V gene (reference sequence).

V gene TRBV11-2 combines with J gene TRBJ1-1; D call uncertain. CDR3 length equals 13 residues. Germline V gene lookup returns CDR1 SGHAT and CDR2 FQNNGV. Trimming left V 4 bases short and J 1 base short, with 7 bases between. CDR3 sequence (DNA): TGTGCCAGCAGCTACGGAGGGAACACTGAAGCTTTCTTT. It codes for CASSYGGNTEAFF. Using reference TRBV11-2 and TRBJ1-1 for the parts outside the CDR3, the full variable domain is EAGVAQSPRYKIIEKRQSVAFWCNPISGHATLYWYQQILGQGPKLLIQFQNNGVVDDSQLPKDRFSAERLKGVDSTLKIQPAKLEDSAVYLCASSYGGNTEAFFGQGTRLTVV.

This chain joins TRBV2 and TRBJ1-1; 9 bases align to TRBD1. Germline CDR1 SNHLY, CDR2 FYNNEI. This CDR3 has 15 amino acids. V shed 4 bases, J shed 5 bases, and the junction held 8 bases outside the gene matches. In DNA form, the CDR3 reads TGTGCCAGCAGTGCCCGGACAGGGGCCGGAACTGAAGCTTTCTTT. It yields the protein CASSARTGAGTEAFF.

The rearrangement joins TRBV2 to TRBJ1-6; D is possibly TRBD1 (5 bases). Germline V gene lookup returns CDR1 SNHLY and CDR2 FYNNEI. This CDR3 has 19 residues. Between the trimmed V and J ends, which lost 3 bases and 7 bases, there was a span of 25 bases. Here the CDR3 DNA reads TGTGCCAGCAGTGACGAGCTGTCAGGGCTCGGATTTGGGAATTCACCCCTCCACTTT. This encodes CASSDELSGLGFGNSPLHF. Full variable domain (missing parts from reference TRBV2 and TRBJ1-6): EPEVTQTPSHQVTQMGQEVILRCVPISNHLYFYWYRQILGQKVEFLVSFYNNEISEKSEIFDDQFSVERPDGSNFTLKIRSTKLEDSAMYFCASSDELSGLGFGNSPLHFGNGTRLTVT.

This clone was counted a single time. The chain uses TRBV7-2 and TRBJ2-7; D might be TRBD1 (6 bases). V lost 7 bases and J 3 bases, leaving 19 bases between the germline ends. The CDR3 is made up of 15 amino acids. Germline CDR1 reads SGHTA; CDR2 reads FQGNSA. DNA for the CDR3: TGTGCCAGCACCCAGATTCCCACAGGGATCTACGAGCAGTACTTC. Protein sequence: CASTQIPTGIYEQYF.

The chain couples TRBV7-9 to TRBJ1-1; 12 bases are shared with TRBD1. This CDR3 comprises 15 residues. Per the germline V gene, CDR1 is SEHNR and CDR2 is FQNEAQ (reference sequence). V lost 6 bases, J lost 5 bases, and 7 bases stayed unmatched. The CDR3 region is CASSPGTGGFTEAFF. The CDR3 coding sequence is TGTGCCAGCAGTCCGGGGACAGGGGGCTTTACTGAAGCTTTCTTT.

The chain is built from TRBV30 and TRBJ1-2; tentatively, D is TRBD1 (6 bases). The V gene lost 4 bases and the J gene lost 14 bases, with 20 bases spanning the gap. This CDR3 is built from 12 residues. From germline, CDR1 is GTSNPN and CDR2 SVGIG (reference sequence). The CDR3 here is CAWIVLGTPYTF. CDR3 nucleotides: TGTGCCTGGATTGTACTCGGGACACCATATACCTTC.

Notes on this clone: This sample also contains other DNA sequences that code for the same CDR3. This chain joins TRBV28 and TRBJ1-1, with D possibly TRBD1 on 5 matching bases. V lost 2 bases and J 3 bases, leaving 7 bases between the germline ends. Germline V lookup: CDR1 MDHEN, CDR2 SYDVKM. This CDR3 region has 13 residues. The CDR3 bases are TGTGCCAGCAGTTTAGGGGGGGACACTGAAGCTTTCTTT. It yields the protein CASSLGGDTEAFF.

The chain has TRBV5-1 and TRBJ2-6; D possibly corresponds to TRBD2 (5 bases). CDR1 is SGHRS and CDR2 is YFSETQ in the germline V gene. Trimming took off 4 bases at V and 3 bases at J, with 11 bases between the two ends. The CDR3 covers 15 residues. The CDR3 spells CASSVTGDGANVLTF. The CDR3 DNA is TGCGCCAGCAGCGTGACCGGGGATGGGGCCAACGTCCTGACTTTC.

The chain links TRBV4-3 to TRBJ1-1; no firm D call. Germline CDR1 is LGHNA and CDR2 is YSLEER. This CDR3 contains 13 residues. Trimming pared 0 bases from V and 5 bases from J, leaving 7 bases between. As DNA, the CDR3 is TGCGCCAGCAGCCAAGATCCGGGGACTGAAGCTTTCTTT. Translation gives CASSQDPGTEAFF.

V usage is TRBV4-1 and J usage is TRBJ1-2; 9 bases line up with TRBD1. CDR1 and CDR2 (germline): MGHRA, YSYEKL. The CDR3 consists of 15 residues. After removal of 0 bases from V and 8 bases from J, the junction contained 7 bases not matched to a gene. In nucleotides, the CDR3 is TGCGCCAGCAGCCAAGATCTGGGGACAGGGCCCGGCTACACCTTC. It encodes CASSQDLGTGPGYTF.

This clone was counted only a few times. The chain combines TRBV7-2 with TRBJ1-2; D is perhaps TRBD1 (5 bases). Germline values: CDR1 SGHTA, CDR2 FQGNSA. The CDR3 extends over 14 amino acids. V was clipped by 2 bases and J by 7 bases, with 14 bases between them. The DNA of the CDR3 is TGTGCCAGCAGCTTAACGACACCCGGGGGTGGCTACACCTTC. It encodes CASSLTTPGGGYTF. The whole variable domain, remainder taken from reference TRBV7-2 and TRBJ1-2, is GAGVSQSPSNKVTEKGKDVELRCDPISGHTALYWYRQSLGQGLEFLIYFQGNSAPDKSGLPSDRFSAERTGGSVSTLTIQRTQQEDSAVYLCASSLTTPGGGYTFGSGTRLTVV.

The chain is built from TRBV9 and TRBJ1-3; D is uncertain. From germline, CDR1 is SGDLS and CDR2 YYNGEE. The ends were cut back, 4 bases at V and 4 bases at J, with 9 bases in the middle. The CDR3 is 13 amino acids. CDR3 amino acids: CASSTRLGNTIYF. As DNA, the CDR3 is TGTGCCAGCAGCACCCGGTTAGGAAACACCATATATTTT.

The DNA of the CDR3 is TGCGCCAGCAGCCTGGGACAGGGAAATTATAATTCACCCCTCCACTTT. Amino acids: CASSLGQGNYNSPLHF. This sequence joins TRBV5-1 and TRBJ1-6; 9 nucleotides agree with TRBD1. The CDR3 is 16 amino acids. With V trimmed by 4 bases and J by 4 bases, 6 bases remained unmatched. CDR1 is SGHRS and CDR2 is YFSETQ in the germline V gene.

The V and J genes are TRBV5-1 and TRBJ2-7; 9 nucleotides agree with TRBD1. J was trimmed by 1 base and V by 6 bases; bases with no gene match: 2. CDR1 and CDR2 from the germline V gene are SGHRS and YFSETQ. The CDR3 has 13 amino acids. CDR3 region: CASTGTGSYEQYF. For the CDR3, the DNA is TGCGCCAGCACCGGGACAGGGTCCTACGAGCAGTACTTC.

This rearrangement joins TRBV6-4 to TRBJ1-2, with 10 bases that match TRBD1. V lost 11 bases, J lost 1 base, and 10 bases stayed unmatched. Germline V lookup: CDR1 MRHNA, CDR2 SNTAGT. The CDR3 extends over 15 amino acids. The DNA for the CDR3 is TGTGCCCCCGAACCCGGGACAGGGGTTAACTATGGCTACACCTTC. It yields the protein CAPEPGTGVNYGYTF.

This clone was detected only a few times. The chain joins TRBV7-7 to TRBJ1-3; 8 bases are shared with TRBD1. Looked up from germline, CDR1 is SSHAT and CDR2 is FNYEAQ (reference sequence). CDR3 length: 14 residues. V dropped 4 bases and J dropped 4; count of bases not matched to a gene: 3. The CDR3 DNA follows: TGTGCCAGCAGCTCCGGACAGGGAGGAAACACCATATATTTT. Amino acid sequence: CASSSGQGGNTIYF.

The chain links TRBV6-5 to TRBJ1-4; 11 bases are a match to TRBD1. Germline-derived CDR1 and CDR2 are MNHEY and SVGAGI. This CDR3 has 15 amino acids. The V segment lost 2 bases and the J segment 6 bases; nucleotides outside the gene matches: 2. This CDR3 reads CASSYGTGGDEKLFF. CDR3 bases: TGTGCCAGCAGTTACGGGACAGGGGGAGATGAAAAACTGTTTTTT.

This sequence joins TRBV5-4 and TRBJ1-2; D is uncertain. The germline V and J ends were trimmed by 1 base and 2 bases, with 9 bases remaining between them. Looked up from germline, CDR1 is SGHNT and CDR2 is YYREEE (reference sequence). CDR3 length: 14 amino acids. CDR3 amino acids: CASSLNPGNYGYTF. CDR3 bases: TGTGCCAGCAGCTTGAACCCGGGGAACTATGGCTACACCTTC.

The rearrangement links TRBV6-4 to TRBJ2-1; 9 positions agree with TRBD1. Per germline, CDR1 MRHNA and CDR2 SNTAGT. V trimming: 6 bases; J trimming: 6 bases; junction bases outside the gene matches: 6. The CDR3 extends over 14 amino acids. In DNA, the CDR3 is TGTGCCAGCAGACCCGGACAGGGGTCCAATGAGCAGTTCTTC. It translates to CASRPGQGSNEQFF.

The chain employs TRBV7-6 and TRBJ2-1, with 8 bases lining up with TRBD1. From germline, CDR1 is SGHVS and CDR2 FNYEAQ. The CDR3 is 14 amino acids. The J segment lost 4 bases and the V segment lost 1 base, leaving 0 bases of the junction unmatched. CDR3 sequence (DNA): TGTGCCAGCAGCTTAGGGACAGGGTACAATGAGCAGTTCTTC. Protein product: CASSLGTGYNEQFF.

The chain combines TRBV2 with TRBJ1-1; TRBD1 might be the D (6 bases). The CDR3 totals 15 residues. V lost 0 bases to trimming and J lost 4 bases, with 12 bases between them. Germline values: CDR1 SNHLY, CDR2 FYNNEI. In nucleotides, the CDR3 is TGTGCCAGCAGTGAAGCGGGGAGGGGGGGCACTGAAGCTTTCTTT. Its translation is CASSEAGRGGTEAFF.

This clone was seen only a few times. This sequence joins TRBV29-1 and TRBJ2-5; no definite D call. With the DNA end fitting TRBJ2-7 better, the J assignment may be wrong. The CDR3 extends over 12 amino acids. Germline CDR1 SQVTM, CDR2 ANQGSEA. The DNA for the CDR3 is TGCAGCGTTGGTGAGGCCCGCCTCGAGCAGTACTTC. It yields the protein CSVGEARLEQYF.

Concerning this clone itself: This sample also contains other DNA sequences that code for the same CDR3. The V gene is TRBV9, the J gene TRBJ2-1; D remains unclear. Germline CDR1 is SGDLS and CDR2 is YYNGEE. V was pared by 2 bases and J by 6 bases, with 3 bases between. The CDR3 runs to 11 residues. The CDR3 DNA is TGTGCCAGCAGCGTGGCCAATGAGCAGTTCTTC. Encoded protein: CASSVANEQFF.

The rearrangement uses TRBV4-3 and TRBJ2-3, with D tentatively TRBD1 (5 bases). The germline V gene encodes CDR1 LGHNA and CDR2 YSLEER. V lost 6 bases, J lost 5 bases, and 12 bases lay in between. The CDR3 extends over 13 amino acids. The CDR3 region has the DNA TGCGCCAGCAGTTCAGGGCCGGGAGATACGCAGTATTTT. This translates into CASSSGPGDTQYF.

This clone appeared a few times. V and J are TRBV23-1 and TRBJ2-4; D possibly corresponds to TRBD2 (6 bases). TRBV23-1 is labeled an ORF, and its function is uncertain. This CDR3 spans 18 amino acids. V was cut by 2 bases and J by 2 bases, with 19 bases left in between. The CDR3 DNA reads TGCGCCAGCAGTCAAGGGAATGGGAGGAAATTAACCAAAAACATTCAGTACTTC. Its protein product is CASSQGNGRKLTKNIQYF.